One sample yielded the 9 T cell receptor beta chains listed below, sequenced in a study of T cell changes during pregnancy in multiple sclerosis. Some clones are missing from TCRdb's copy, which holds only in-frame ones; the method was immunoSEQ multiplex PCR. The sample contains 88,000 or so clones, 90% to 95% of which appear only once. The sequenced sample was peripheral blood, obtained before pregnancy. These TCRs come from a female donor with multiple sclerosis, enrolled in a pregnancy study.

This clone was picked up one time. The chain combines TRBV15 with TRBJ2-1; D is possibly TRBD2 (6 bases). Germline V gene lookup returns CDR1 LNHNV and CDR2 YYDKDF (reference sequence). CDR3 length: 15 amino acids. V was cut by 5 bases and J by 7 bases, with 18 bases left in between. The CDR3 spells CATSSWVGTQNEQFF. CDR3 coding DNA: TGTGCCACCAGCTCTTGGGTGGGGACTCAGAATGAGCAGTTCTTC.

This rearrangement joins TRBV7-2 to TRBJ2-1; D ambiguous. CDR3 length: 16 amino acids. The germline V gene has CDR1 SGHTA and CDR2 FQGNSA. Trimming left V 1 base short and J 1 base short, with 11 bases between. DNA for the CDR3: TGTGCCAGCAGCTTAGGTTCCCTTACTTCCTACAATGAGCAGTTCTTC. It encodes CASSLGSLTSYNEQFF.

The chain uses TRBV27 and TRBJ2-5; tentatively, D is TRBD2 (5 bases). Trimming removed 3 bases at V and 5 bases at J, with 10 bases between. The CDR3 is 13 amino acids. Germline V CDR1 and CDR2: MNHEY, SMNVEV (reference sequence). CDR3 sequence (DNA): TGTGCCAGCAGTTTGAGGGCCCGGGAGACCCAGTACTTC. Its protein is CASSLRARETQYF.

The CDR3 loop is CSASVSYEQYF. The DNA of the CDR3 is TGCAGTGCTAGCGTTTCCTACGAGCAGTACTTC. The chain recombines TRBV20-1 with TRBJ2-7; no reliable D call. From germline, CDR1 is DFQATT and CDR2 SNEGSKA (reference sequence). V lost 3 bases, J lost 1 base, and 4 bases lay in between. CDR3 size: 11 residues.

The CDR3 loop is CASRIGEHETYQPQHF. The CDR3 region has the DNA TGTGCCAGCAGGATAGGGGAACACGAAACCTATCAGCCCCAGCATTTT. The chain recombines TRBV7-9 with TRBJ1-5; D possibly corresponds to TRBD1 (5 bases). Trimming stripped 6 bases from V and 5 bases from J, with 20 bases between. Germline values: CDR1 SEHNR, CDR2 FQNEAQ (reference sequence). The CDR3 runs to 16 residues.

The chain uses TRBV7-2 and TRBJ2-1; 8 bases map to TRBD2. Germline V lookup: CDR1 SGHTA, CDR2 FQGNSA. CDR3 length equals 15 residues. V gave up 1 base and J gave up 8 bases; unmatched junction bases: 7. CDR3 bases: TGTGCCAGCAGCTTAGGCCACGGGAGGGCGGATGAGCAGTTCTTC. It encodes CASSLGHGRADEQFF.

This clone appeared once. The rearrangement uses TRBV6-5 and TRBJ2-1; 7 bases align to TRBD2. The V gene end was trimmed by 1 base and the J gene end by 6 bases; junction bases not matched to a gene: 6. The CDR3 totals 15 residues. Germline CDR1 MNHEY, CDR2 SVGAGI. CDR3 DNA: TGTGCCAGCAGTTACTTACAAGCGGGAAGCAATGAGCAGTTCTTC. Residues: CASSYLQAGSNEQFF.

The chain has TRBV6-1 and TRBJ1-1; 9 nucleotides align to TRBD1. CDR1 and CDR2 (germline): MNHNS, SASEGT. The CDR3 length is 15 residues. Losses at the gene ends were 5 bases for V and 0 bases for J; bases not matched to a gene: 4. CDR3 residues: CASSPGTGMNTEAFF. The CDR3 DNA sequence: TGTGCCAGCAGTCCCGGGACAGGGATGAACACTGAAGCTTTCTTT.

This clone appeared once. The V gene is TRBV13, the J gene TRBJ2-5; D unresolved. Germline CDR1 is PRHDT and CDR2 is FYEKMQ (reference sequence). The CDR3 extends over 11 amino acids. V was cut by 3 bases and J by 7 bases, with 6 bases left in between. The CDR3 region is CASSFQATQYF. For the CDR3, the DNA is TGTGCCAGCAGCTTCCAGGCGACCCAGTACTTC.